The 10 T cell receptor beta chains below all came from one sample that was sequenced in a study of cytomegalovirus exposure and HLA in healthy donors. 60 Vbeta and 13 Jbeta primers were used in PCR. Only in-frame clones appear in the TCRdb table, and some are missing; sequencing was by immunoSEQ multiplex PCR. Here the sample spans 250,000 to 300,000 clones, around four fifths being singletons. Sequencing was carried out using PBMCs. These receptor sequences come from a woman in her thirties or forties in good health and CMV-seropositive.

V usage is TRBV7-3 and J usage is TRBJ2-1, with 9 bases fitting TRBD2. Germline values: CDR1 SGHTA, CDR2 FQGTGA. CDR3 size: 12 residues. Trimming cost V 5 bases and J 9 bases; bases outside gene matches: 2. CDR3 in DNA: TGTGCCAGCAGCCCTAGCGGGACTGAGCAGTTCTTC. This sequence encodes CASSPSGTEQFF.

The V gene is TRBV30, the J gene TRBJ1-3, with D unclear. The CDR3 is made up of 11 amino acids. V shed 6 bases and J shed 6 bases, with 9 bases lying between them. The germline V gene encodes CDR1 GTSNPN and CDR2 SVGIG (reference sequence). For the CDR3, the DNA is TGTGCCTGTACATTGGCAAACACCATATATTTT. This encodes CACTLANTIYF.

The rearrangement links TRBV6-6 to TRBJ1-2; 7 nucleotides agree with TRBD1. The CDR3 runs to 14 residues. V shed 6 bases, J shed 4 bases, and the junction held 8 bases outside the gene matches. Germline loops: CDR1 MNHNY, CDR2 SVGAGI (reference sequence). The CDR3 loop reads CASRDRGTAYGYTF. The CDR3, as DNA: TGTGCCAGCAGAGATAGAGGGACAGCCTATGGCTACACCTTC.

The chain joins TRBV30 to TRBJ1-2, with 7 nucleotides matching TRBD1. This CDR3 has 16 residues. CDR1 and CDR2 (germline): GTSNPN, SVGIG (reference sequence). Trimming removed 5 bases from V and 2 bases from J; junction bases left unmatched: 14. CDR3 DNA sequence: TGTGCCTGGGCCCGGGACAGAGTCACCCCCAACTATGGCTACACCTTC. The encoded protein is CAWARDRVTPNYGYTF. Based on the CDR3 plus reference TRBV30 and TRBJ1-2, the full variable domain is SQTIHQWPATLVQPVGSPLSLECTVEGTSNPNLYWYRQAAGRGLQLLFYSVGIGQISSEVPQNLSASRPQDRQFILSSKKLLLSDSGFYLCAWARDRVTPNYGYTFGSGTRLTVV.

CDR3 sequence: CASRGQGWSNQPQHF. In DNA, the CDR3 is TGTGCCAGCAGGGGACAGGGATGGAGCAATCAGCCCCAGCATTTT. The rearrangement uses TRBV2 and TRBJ1-5; 9 nucleotides line up with TRBD1. This CDR3 is 15 amino acids long. V was clipped by 6 bases and J by 1 base; unmatched bases: 4. Germline-derived CDR1 and CDR2 are SNHLY and FYNNEI.

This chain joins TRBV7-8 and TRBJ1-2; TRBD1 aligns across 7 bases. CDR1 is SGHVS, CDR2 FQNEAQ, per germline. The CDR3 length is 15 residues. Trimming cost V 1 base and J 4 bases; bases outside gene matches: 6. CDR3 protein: CASSLGPTGSYGYTF. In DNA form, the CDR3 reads TGTGCCAGCAGCTTAGGGCCGACAGGGAGCTATGGCTACACCTTC.

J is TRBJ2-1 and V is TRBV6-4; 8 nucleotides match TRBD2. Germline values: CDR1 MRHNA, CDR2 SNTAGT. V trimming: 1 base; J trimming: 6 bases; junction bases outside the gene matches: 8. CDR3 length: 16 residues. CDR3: CASSDLGTRFLNEQFF. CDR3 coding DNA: TGTGCCAGCAGTGACTTGGGGACTAGGTTCCTCAATGAGCAGTTCTTC.

CDR3 protein: CASLQGSGGELFF. In nucleotides, the CDR3 is TGTGCCAGCCTACAGGGATCCGGCGGGGAGCTGTTTTTT. The chain has TRBV19 and TRBJ2-2; D is perhaps TRBD1 (6 bases). Germline-derived CDR1 and CDR2 are LNHDA and SQIVND (reference sequence). The CDR3 consists of 13 residues. V shed 9 bases and J shed 7 bases, with 15 bases lying between them.

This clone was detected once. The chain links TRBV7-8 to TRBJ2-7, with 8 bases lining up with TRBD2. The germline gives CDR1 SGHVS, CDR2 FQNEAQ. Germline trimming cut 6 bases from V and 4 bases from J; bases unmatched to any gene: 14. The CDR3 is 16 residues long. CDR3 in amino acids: CASREFEAGEGYEQYF. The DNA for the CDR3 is TGTGCCAGCAGGGAATTTGAAGCGGGAGAAGGGTACGAGCAGTACTTC.

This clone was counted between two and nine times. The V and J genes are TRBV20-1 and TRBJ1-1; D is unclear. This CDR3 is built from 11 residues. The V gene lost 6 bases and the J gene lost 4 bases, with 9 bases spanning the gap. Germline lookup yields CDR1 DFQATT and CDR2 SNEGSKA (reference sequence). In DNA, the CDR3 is TGCAGTGCCCCGCAGGCCACTGAAGCTTTCTTT. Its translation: CSAPQATEAFF.